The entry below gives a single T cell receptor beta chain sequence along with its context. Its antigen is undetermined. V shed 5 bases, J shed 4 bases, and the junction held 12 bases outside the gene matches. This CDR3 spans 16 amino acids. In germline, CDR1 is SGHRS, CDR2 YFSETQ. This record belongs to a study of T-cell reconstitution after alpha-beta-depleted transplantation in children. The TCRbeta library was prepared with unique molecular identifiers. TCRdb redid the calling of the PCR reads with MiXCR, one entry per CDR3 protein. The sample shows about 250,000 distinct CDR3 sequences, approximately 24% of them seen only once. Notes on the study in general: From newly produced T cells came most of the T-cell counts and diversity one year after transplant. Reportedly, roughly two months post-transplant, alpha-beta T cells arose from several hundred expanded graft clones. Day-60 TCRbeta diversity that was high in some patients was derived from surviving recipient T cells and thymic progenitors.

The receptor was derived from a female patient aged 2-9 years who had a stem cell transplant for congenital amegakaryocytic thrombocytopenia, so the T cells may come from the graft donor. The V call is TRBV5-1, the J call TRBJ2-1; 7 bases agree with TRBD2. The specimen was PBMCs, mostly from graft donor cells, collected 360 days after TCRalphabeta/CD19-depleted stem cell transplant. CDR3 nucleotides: TGCGCCAGCAGGCGCTCCGGGACTACCCGGTACAATGAGCAGTTCTTC. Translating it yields CASRRSGTTRYNEQFF. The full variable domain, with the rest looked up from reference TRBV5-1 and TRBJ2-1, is KAGVTQTPRYLIKTRGQQVTLSCSPISGHRSVSWYQQTPGQGLQFLFEYFSETQRNKGNFPGRFSGRQFSNSRSEMNVSTLELGDSALYLCASRRSGTTRYNEQFFGPGTRLTVL.